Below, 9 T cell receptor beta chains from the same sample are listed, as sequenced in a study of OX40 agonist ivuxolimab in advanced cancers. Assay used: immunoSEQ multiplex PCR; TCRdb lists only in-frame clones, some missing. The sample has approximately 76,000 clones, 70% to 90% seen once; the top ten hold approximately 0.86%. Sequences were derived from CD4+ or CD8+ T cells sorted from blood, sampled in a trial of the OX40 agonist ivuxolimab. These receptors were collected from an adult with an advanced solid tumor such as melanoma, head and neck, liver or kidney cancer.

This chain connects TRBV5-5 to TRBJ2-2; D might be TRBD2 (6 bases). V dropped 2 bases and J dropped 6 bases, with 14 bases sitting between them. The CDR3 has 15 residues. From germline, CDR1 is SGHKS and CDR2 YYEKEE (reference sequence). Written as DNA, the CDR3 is TGTGCCAGCAGCTTCGGGAGATGGGCGGCCGGGGAGCTGTTTTTT. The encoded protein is CASSFGRWAAGELFF.

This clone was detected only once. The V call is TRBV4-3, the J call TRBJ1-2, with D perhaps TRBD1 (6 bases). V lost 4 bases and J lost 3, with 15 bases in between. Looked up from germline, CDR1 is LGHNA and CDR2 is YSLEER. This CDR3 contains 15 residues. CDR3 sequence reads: CASSPSLQGYYGYTF. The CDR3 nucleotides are TGCGCCAGCAGCCCCTCGCTACAGGGCTACTATGGCTACACCTTC.

The CDR3 loop reads CASVSEFDEQFF. The CDR3 DNA sequence: TGTGCTAGTGTTTCAGAGTTCGATGAGCAGTTCTTC. This chain uses TRBV12-5 with TRBJ2-1; D gene ambiguous. The CDR3 loop spans 12 amino acids. The ends were cut back, 7 bases at V and 8 bases at J, with 12 bases in the middle. The germline V gene encodes CDR1 LGHNT and CDR2 FRNRAP.

This chain's CDR3 is CASSPSPKETQYF. The CDR3 DNA reads TGTGCCAGCTCACCATCGCCTAAAGAGACCCAGTACTTC. The chain employs TRBV18 and TRBJ2-5; D call uncertain. The length of the CDR3 is 13 residues. Germline V gene lookup returns CDR1 KGHSH and CDR2 LQKENI. V lost 2 bases, J lost 3 bases, and 7 bases lay in between.

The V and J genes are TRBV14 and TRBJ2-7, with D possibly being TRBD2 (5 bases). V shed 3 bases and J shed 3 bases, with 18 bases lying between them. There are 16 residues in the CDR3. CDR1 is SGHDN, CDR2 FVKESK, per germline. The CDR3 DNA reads TGTGCCAGCAGCCAGCCCCGACATGCCCGGGACTACGAGCAGTACTTC. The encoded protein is CASSQPRHARDYEQYF.

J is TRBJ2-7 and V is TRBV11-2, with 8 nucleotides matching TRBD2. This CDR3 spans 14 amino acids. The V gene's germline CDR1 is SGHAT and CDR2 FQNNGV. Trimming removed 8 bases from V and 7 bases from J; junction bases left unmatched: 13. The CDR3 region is CASPPGGPFREQYF. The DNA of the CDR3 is TGTGCCAGCCCCCCGGGAGGGCCTTTCCGGGAGCAGTACTTC.

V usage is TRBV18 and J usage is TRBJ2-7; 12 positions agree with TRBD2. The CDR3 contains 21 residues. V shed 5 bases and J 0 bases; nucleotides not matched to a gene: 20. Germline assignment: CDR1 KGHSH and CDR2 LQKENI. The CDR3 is CASSRDSFTGTSGRISYEQYF. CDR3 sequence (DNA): TGTGCCAGCTCAAGAGACAGCTTTACCGGGACTAGCGGGCGGATCTCCTACGAGCAGTACTTC.

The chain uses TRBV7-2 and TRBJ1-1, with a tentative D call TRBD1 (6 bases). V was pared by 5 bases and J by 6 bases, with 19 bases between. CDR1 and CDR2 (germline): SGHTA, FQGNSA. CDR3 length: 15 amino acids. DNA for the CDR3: TGTGCCAGCAGCCCGACCCATAACAGGGAATCTGAAGCTTTCTTT. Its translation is CASSPTHNRESEAFF.

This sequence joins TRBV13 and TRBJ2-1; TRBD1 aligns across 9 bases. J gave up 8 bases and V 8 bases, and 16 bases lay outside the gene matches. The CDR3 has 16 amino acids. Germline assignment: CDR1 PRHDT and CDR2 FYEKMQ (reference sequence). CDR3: CASVMSGTGRFDEQFF. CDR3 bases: TGTGCCAGCGTCATGTCCGGGACAGGGAGATTCGATGAGCAGTTCTTC.